The 19 T cell receptor beta chains below all came from one sample that was sequenced in a study of early T cells in non-severe SARS-CoV-2 infection. MiXCR, applied by TCRdb to the 5' RACE reads, yields one record per CDR3 protein. The data hold about 75,000 distinct CDR3 sequences, with around 11% observed a single time. The sequencing here drew on whole blood, taken at baseline. Source of these receptors: an adult who was a healthcare worker with PCR-confirmed SARS-CoV-2 infection or an uninfected control (not recorded which).

This sequence joins TRBV7-2 and TRBJ2-7, with D perhaps matching TRBD1 (6 bases). The CDR3 consists of 16 residues. V gave up 5 bases and J gave up 1 base, with 18 bases separating them. CDR1 is SGHTA and CDR2 is FQGNSA in the germline V gene. CDR3 sequence reads: CASSQHNRELSYEQYF. The CDR3 bases are TGTGCCAGCAGCCAACATAACAGGGAGTTGTCCTACGAGCAGTACTTC.

This clonotype came up many times. The J gene is TRBJ1-4, the V gene TRBV28; no clear D. Germline values: CDR1 MDHEN, CDR2 SYDVKM. V was trimmed by 6 bases and J by 12 bases, leaving 14 bases between them. The CDR3 loop spans 12 amino acids. The DNA for the CDR3 is TGTGCCAGCAGAACATTTGGGGAAGAACTGTTTTTT. Amino acids: CASRTFGEELFF.

This clonotype showed up many times. V gene TRBV7-8 combines with J gene TRBJ2-1; 7 nucleotides align to TRBD2. Germline CDR1 reads SGHVS; CDR2 reads FQNEAQ. CDR3 length: 14 amino acids. Trimming cost V 4 bases and J 10 bases; bases outside gene matches: 10. CDR3 nucleotide sequence: TGTGCCAGCAGCTCACGGAGCGGGAACCGAGAGCAGTTCTTC. It is translated as CASSSRSGNREQFF.

This chain uses TRBV2 with TRBJ2-1; 8 nucleotides align to TRBD1. This CDR3 region has 17 residues. Germline assignment: CDR1 SNHLY and CDR2 FYNNEI. V shed 6 bases and J 0 bases; nucleotides not matched to a gene: 10. The CDR3 is CASRGRQGPNSYNEQFF. CDR3 nucleotide sequence: TGTGCCAGCAGGGGACGACAGGGGCCGAACTCCTACAATGAGCAGTTCTTC.

The rearrangement uses TRBV5-1 and TRBJ1-2; D perhaps matches TRBD1 (6 bases). This CDR3 spans 13 amino acids. Per the germline V gene, CDR1 is SGHRS and CDR2 is YFSETQ. V lost 0 bases and J 4 bases, leaving 7 bases between the germline ends. CDR3 residues: CASSLEGVYGYTF. In DNA form, the CDR3 reads TGCGCCAGCAGCTTGGAGGGGGTCTATGGCTACACCTTC.

The chain has TRBV6-5 and TRBJ1-1; D remains unclear. This CDR3 is 14 amino acids long. Germline CDR1 reads MNHEY; CDR2 reads SVGAGI. V was pared by 0 bases and J by 0 bases, with 5 bases between. The CDR3 is CASSYSIVNTEAFF. The CDR3 region has the DNA TGTGCCAGCAGTTACTCGATTGTGAACACTGAAGCTTTCTTT.

The V call is TRBV7-3, the J call TRBJ1-1; D call uncertain. The germline CDR1 and CDR2 sequences are SGHTA and FQGTGA. The CDR3 sequence is 13 residues long. The V and J ends lost 5 bases and 10 bases respectively, with 17 bases between them. DNA for the CDR3: TGTGCCAGCAGCCCCTGGGTCTCCGAGGGAGCTTTCTTT. Translating gives CASSPWVSEGAFF.

This chain connects TRBV7-3 to TRBJ2-7; possibly TRBD2 for D (6 bases). With 5 bases removed from V and 5 bases from J, the gap between germline ends came to 13 bases. The germline V gene encodes CDR1 SGHTA and CDR2 FQGTGA. The CDR3 loop spans 13 amino acids. CDR3 in amino acids: CASSPAGFDEQYF. CDR3 nucleotides: TGTGCCAGCAGCCCGGCGGGGTTTGACGAGCAGTACTTC.

The chain employs TRBV11-2 and TRBJ2-3; 7 bases align to TRBD1. V lost 5 bases to trimming and J lost 10 bases; unmatched junction nucleotides: 15. Germline V gene lookup returns CDR1 SGHAT and CDR2 FQNNGV. The CDR3 length is 15 residues. This CDR3 is CASSPGDSLTRAQYF. The DNA for the CDR3 is TGTGCCAGCAGCCCCGGGGACAGCCTCACTAGGGCGCAGTATTTT.

This clonotype was picked up many times. This chain links TRBV5-5 with TRBJ1-1; D unclear. Trimming shortened V by 0 bases and J by 1 base, and 10 bases separated the two germline ends. Germline loops: CDR1 SGHKS, CDR2 YYEKEE (reference sequence). The CDR3 covers 15 residues. The CDR3 protein is CASSLGGLTNTEAFF. The CDR3 DNA sequence: TGTGCCAGCAGCTTGGGAGGGCTGACGAACACTGAAGCTTTCTTT.

This clonotype was seen a handful of times. The V call is TRBV28, the J call TRBJ2-7; no clear D. Germline CDR1 and CDR2: MDHEN and SYDVKM. Trimming took 8 bases from V and 2 from J, leaving 7 bases between them. The CDR3 is 11 residues long. CDR3 amino acids: CASYAAYEQYF. As DNA, the CDR3 is TGTGCCAGCTACGCCGCCTACGAGCAGTACTTC.

Many counts were recorded for this clonotype. CDR3 in DNA: TGTGCCAGCAGTTCGGCCGGGACAGGGGAGACTGAAGCTTTCTTT. It encodes CASSSAGTGETEAFF. This chain joins TRBV6-5 and TRBJ1-1; 10 bases match TRBD1. The CDR3 covers 15 residues. Losses at the gene ends were 4 bases for V and 5 bases for J; bases not matched to a gene: 7. Germline V CDR1 and CDR2: MNHEY, SVGAGI.

This chain links TRBV7-3 with TRBJ1-5; D remains ambiguous. Trimming took off 2 bases at V and 3 bases at J, with 5 bases between the two ends. The CDR3 runs to 13 residues. CDR1 and CDR2 from the germline V gene are SGHTA and FQGTGA. The CDR3 protein is CASSLGYNQPQHF. Written as DNA, the CDR3 is TGTGCCAGCAGCTTAGGTTACAATCAGCCCCAGCATTTT.

In its sample, this clonotype was seen a few times. The chain couples TRBV7-2 to TRBJ1-1, with 9 positions matching TRBD1. V was clipped by 7 bases and J by 2 bases; unmatched bases: 11. There are 16 residues in the CDR3. Germline-derived CDR1 and CDR2 are SGHTA and FQGNSA. CDR3 sequence (DNA): TGTGCCAGCACCCGGACGGGGACAGGGCTAAACACTGAAGCTTTCTTT. Its protein product is CASTRTGTGLNTEAFF.

V and J are TRBV28 and TRBJ1-4; D unresolved. Germline V gene sequence: CDR1 MDHEN, CDR2 SYDVKM. With 5 bases removed from V and 3 bases from J, the gap between germline ends came to 19 bases. The CDR3 contains 17 residues. The DNA for the CDR3 is TGTGCCAGCAGTCCCACCCCCCCAGGTCTGGCTAATGAAAAACTGTTTTTT. Amino acid sequence: CASSPTPPGLANEKLFF.

The genes are TRBV3-1 and TRBJ1-4; no firm D call. From germline, CDR1 is LGHDT and CDR2 YNNKEL (reference sequence). This CDR3 has 13 amino acids. V lost 5 bases to trimming and J lost 8 bases, with 12 bases between them. The CDR3 loop is CASSYTYDEKLFF. The CDR3 DNA reads TGTGCCAGCAGCTACACGTACGACGAAAAACTGTTTTTT.

This clonotype showed up just a few times. The rearrangement joins TRBV6-1 to TRBJ1-6; TRBD1 matches at 9 bases. The CDR3 length is 17 residues. Germline CDR1 MNHNS, CDR2 SASEGT. J lost 7 bases, V lost 4 bases, and 11 bases had no gene match. The CDR3, as DNA: TGTGCCAGCAGTGCACTACCAGACAGGGGGTCCAATTCACCCCTCCACTTT. Protein sequence: CASSALPDRGSNSPLHF.

The chain combines TRBV5-6 with TRBJ1-4; D not resolved. This CDR3 region has 13 residues. Trimming took 9 bases from V and 7 from J, leaving 16 bases between them. Germline CDR1 and CDR2: SGHDT and YYEEEE. The CDR3 sequence: CATQQNRGEKLFF. The CDR3 nucleotides are TGTGCCACCCAGCAAAACCGGGGTGAAAAACTGTTTTTT.

This clonotype was counted many times. This sequence joins TRBV7-8 and TRBJ1-4; 9 bases align to TRBD1. This CDR3 is built from 15 residues. V shed 0 bases and J 8 bases; nucleotides not matched to a gene: 4. Germline lookup yields CDR1 SGHVS and CDR2 FQNEAQ. CDR3 protein: CASSLAGTGKEKLFF. The CDR3 DNA follows: TGTGCCAGCAGCTTAGCCGGGACAGGGAAAGAAAAACTGTTTTTT.